This T cell receptor (beta chain) was retrieved from a study of CD8 T cells in Susac syndrome (dated by TCRdb to about 2019). Looking at the study overall: The study used repertoire sequencing to test whether antigen drove CD8+ T cell activation and differentiation in Susac syndrome.

From the germline V gene (reference sequence), CDR1 is DFQATT and CDR2 is SNEGSKA. The V and J ends are trimmed by 6 bases and 0 bases, leaving 11 bases between them. The CDR3, from cysteine to phenylalanine, totals 13 residues. The retained sequence is limited to the CDR3, 39 bases, with the frame set at the first base. High-throughput TCR beta sequencing profiled peripheral blood CD8+ and CD4+ T cells from healthy donors, Susac syndrome patients and multiple sclerosis patients. Multiple sclerosis controls were treatment-naive patients with stable or active relapsing-remitting disease fulfilling revised McDonald criteria. Bulk CD8+ and CD4+ T cells were purified by magnetic negative isolation, whereas CD8+ TEMRA cells were enriched by FACS. Blood was drawn into EDTA tubes, processed within 24 hours, and PBMCs were isolated by density gradient centrifugation. PBMCs intended for TCR sequencing were frozen in liquid nitrogen and were later thawed in a 37 degrees C water bath. The sorted or isolated CD4+, CD8+ and CD8+ TEMRA cells had a purity of 90% or higher.

Details on this clonotype: The clone's antigen remains unknown. Qualities for individual bases were not recorded, and no much larger clone is one base off.

RNA was extracted using the RNeasy kit, and about 0.5 to 1 ug of the RNA was reverse transcribed with random hexamers. The immunoSEQ multiplex PCR assay, which covers 54 Vbeta and 13 Jbeta segments, was used to amplify TCR beta CDR3 regions. PCR amplification bias was corrected using a synthetic template baseline for primer optimization and computational correction. The authors' pipeline ran thus. Reads were annotated to V, D and J genes per IMGT and analyzed with immunoSEQ Analyzer, keeping only productive sequences. To calculate clonality, Shannon entropy was normalized by log2 of the number of productive unique sequences and then subtracted from one. For each patient and control, public and private clones were evaluated within the 100 most prevalent clones. Clones were defined as Susac-specific if absent from the healthy and MS cohorts, from more than 900 published viral clones and from other ImmuneACCESS disease sequences. TCRdb ran its own pipeline on the public reads, namely fastp trimming at Q25 and MiXCR clone calling, and kept in-frame beta chains. Each record represents a unique CDR3 protein, reported with the most common genes and DNA among its rows. TCRdb, not the authors, supplied the V and J calls. A total of 150,000 to 200,000 distinct CDR3 sequences appear in this sample, approximately 94% of them only once. About 0.095% of the sample is in the top ten clones.

General study outcomes and caveats: The study acknowledged that relatively few individuals were included in the TCR sequencing and HLA analysis.

The receptor was derived from a human donor with multiple sclerosis. Here the chain combines TRBV20-1 and TRBJ1-1; TRBD1 could be the D gene, as 6 bases match. Sequenced sample: CD4+ T cells from PBMCs. The DNA sequence follows: TGCAGTGCGGGGGGACAATTGAACACTGAAGCTTTCTTT. This codes for CSAGGQLNTEAFF.